Listed below are T cell receptor beta chains from one sample, sequenced in a study of blood T cell repertoires in COVID-19. Data came from immunoSEQ multiplex PCR; TCRdb stores just in-frame clones and leaves some out. The sample has about 320,000 clones, more than 85% seen once. Sequencing used PBMCs or T cells enriched from blood (not recorded which). The receptor source for this set is a woman in her 30s who had been exposed to COVID-19. Both conserved end residues are part of each CDR3. Fields, in order: CDR3 DNA, CDR3 protein, clone size, J gene, D gene, V gene. A D gene is named only where the DNA matches it firmly. Clone size is shown for a subset of rows, as once, few, many or a class of expanded clone.

TGTGCCAGCAGCCTGGAGGGAGGTCGTTATTCACCCCTCCACTTT | CASSLEGGRYSPLHF | - | TRBJ1-6 | - | TRBV5-4
TGTGCCAGCAGCTCAACAGGGGTCTACGAGCAGTACTTC | CASSSTGVYEQYF | - | TRBJ2-7 | TRBD1 | TRBV7-9
TGTGCCAGCAGTTTCGGACAGGGGCCCAATTCACCCCTCCACTTT | CASSFGQGPNSPLHF | - | TRBJ1-6 | TRBD1 | TRBV27
TGTGCTAGTGGTTTTAACACCCTTGCTAACTATGGCTACACCTTC | CASGFNTLANYGYTF | few | TRBJ1-2 | - | TRBV12-5
TGTGCCAGCAGCACTACAGGGTTGGTCTATAATTCACCCCTCCACTTT | CASSTTGLVYNSPLHF | - | TRBJ1-6 | - | TRBV9
TGTGCCAGCAGTTACCAACCTAGCGGGGGCACAGATACGCAGTATTTT | CASSYQPSGGTDTQYF | - | TRBJ2-3 | TRBD2 | TRBV6-5
TGTGCCAGTAGCAGGGGGACAGGGTACTATGGCTACACCTTC | CASSRGTGYYGYTF | few | TRBJ1-2 | TRBD1 | TRBV19
TGTGCCAGCAGAGACCTAGCGGGTGGAAAAGAGACCCAGTACTTC | CASRDLAGGKETQYF | - | TRBJ2-5 | TRBD2 | TRBV3-1/TRBV3-2
TGTGCCAGCAGCTTAGCCAGCTATGGCTACACCTTC | CASSLASYGYTF | - | TRBJ1-2 | - | TRBV13
TGTGCCAGCAGTGATTATCGTCAGCCCCAGCATTTT | CASSDYRQPQHF | - | TRBJ1-5 | - | TRBV2
TGTGCCAGCAGCTTTCTTAGAAGCGTCCTGACTTTC | CASSFLRSVLTF | - | TRBJ2-6 | - | TRBV5-8
TGTGCCAGCAGCCAAGATACAGGGGTTGGAAACACCATATATTTT | CASSQDTGVGNTIYF | once | TRBJ1-3 | TRBD1 | TRBV4-2
TGCGCCAGCAGCTTAACAATCGACTCCTACAATGAGCAGTTCTTC | CASSLTIDSYNEQFF | - | TRBJ2-1 | - | TRBV5-1
TGTGCCAGCAGTCCGGGACTAGCGGGGCGAACTCGCGTAACCTACGAGCAGTACTTC | CASSPGLAGRTRVTYEQYF | - | TRBJ2-7 | TRBD2 | TRBV6-2/TRBV6-3
TGCGCCAGCAGCCAAGATTTCCAGGGTTATTCTGAAGCTTTCTTT | CASSQDFQGYSEAFF | - | TRBJ1-1 | - | TRBV4-3
TGTGCCAGTAAATCATCAGGTGTCAATCAGCCCCAGCATTTT | CASKSSGVNQPQHF | - | TRBJ1-5 | - | TRBV19
TGTGCCAGCAGCTTACCTACAGGGACCCAGTACTTC | CASSLPTGTQYF | - | TRBJ2-5 | - | TRBV11-3
TGTGCCTGTTACAGGGGGGGAAACACCATATATTTT | CACYRGGNTIYF | - | TRBJ1-3 | TRBD1 | TRBV30
TGTGCCAGTAGTTTCGGACAGGGGGCGTCAGAAAAACTGTTTTTT | CASSFGQGASEKLFF | few | TRBJ1-4 | TRBD1 | TRBV19
TGCGCCAGCAGCTTGGACAGGGTGAACGGGGAGCTGTTTTTT | CASSLDRVNGELFF | once | TRBJ2-2 | - | TRBV5-1
TGTGCCAGTAGTACGGGGGGGAACTATGGCTACACCTTC | CASSTGGNYGYTF | once | TRBJ1-2 | - | TRBV19
TGTGCCAGCAGTTTAAGGGGTGGCTACACCTTC | CASSLRGGYTF | - | TRBJ1-2 | - | TRBV12-3/TRBV12-4
TGTGCCAGCAGAAGAGCGGGGACCTACGAGCAGTACTTC | CASRRAGTYEQYF | - | TRBJ2-7 | TRBD2 | TRBV7-2
TGCGCCAGCAGCAGATCGGGACTGCAAAACACCATATATTTT | CASSRSGLQNTIYF | - | TRBJ1-3 | - | TRBV5-1
TGTGCCAGCAGTGAGACGGGAGGCAATCAGCCCCAGCATTTT | CASSETGGNQPQHF | - | TRBJ1-5 | - | TRBV6-1
TGTGCCAGTAGTATACTTCCGGGGGATAACTATGGCTACACCTTC | CASSILPGDNYGYTF | - | TRBJ1-2 | - | TRBV19
TGTGCCAGCAGTTACAACCTGGTGACATCTGAAGCTTTCTTT | CASSYNLVTSEAFF | once | TRBJ1-1 | - | TRBV6-2/TRBV6-3
TGTGCCAGTAGTATAGCGGGAACCTATGGCTACACCTTC | CASSIAGTYGYTF | - | TRBJ1-2 | - | TRBV19
TGTGCCAGCAGCCAAGGCCGATTCTCGGGACAGATTAATGAAAAACTGTTTTTT | CASSQGRFSGQINEKLFF | - | TRBJ1-4 | TRBD1 | TRBV3-1/TRBV3-2
TGTGCCACCAGCCCTCCGGGGGGCCCAAACTATGGCTACACCTTC | CATSPPGGPNYGYTF | - | TRBJ1-2 | - | TRBV15
TGTGCCAGCAGTTACTCGGGGGGGCGCCATGAAAAACTGTTTTTT | CASSYSGGRHEKLFF | - | TRBJ1-4 | - | TRBV6-5
TGTGCCAGCAGCCACCCTTACAGTAACACTGAAGCTTTCTTT | CASSHPYSNTEAFF | - | TRBJ1-1 | - | TRBV27
TGTGCCAGCAGCTCGGACCGGGACAGCTCTTCACCCCTCCACTTT | CASSSDRDSSSPLHF | - | TRBJ1-6 | TRBD1 | TRBV7-9
TGCAGCGCCACCGGGACTAGAGACACCGGGGAGCTGTTTTTT | CSATGTRDTGELFF | few | TRBJ2-2 | TRBD2 | TRBV29-1
TGTGCCAGCAGTGACGGGACAAAATGGAACTATGGCTACACCTTC | CASSDGTKWNYGYTF | - | TRBJ1-2 | - | TRBV6-1
TGTGCCATCAGTGCAACAGACAGGAGAGTCTATGGCTACACCTTC | CAISATDRRVYGYTF | - | TRBJ1-2 | - | TRBV10-3
TGTGCCAGCAGCCGCGGGGGGGATCGCTCCTACGAGCAGTACTTC | CASSRGGDRSYEQYF | - | TRBJ2-7 | TRBD2 | TRBV7-6
TGCGCCAGCAGCTCCGGGACTCCTAATTCACCCCTCCACTTT | CASSSGTPNSPLHF | - | TRBJ1-6 | - | TRBV4-1
TGCGCCAGCAGCTTGGTCGTGAACACTGAAGCTTTCTTT | CASSLVVNTEAFF | - | TRBJ1-1 | - | TRBV5-1
TGTGCCAGCAGGCTAGAGGGGGACAGAACTAACTATGGCTACACCTTC | CASRLEGDRTNYGYTF | once | TRBJ1-2 | TRBD1 | TRBV27